This T cell receptor (beta chain) was retrieved from a study of blood T cell repertoires in COVID-19. Across the whole study: Acute and convalescent COVID-19 samples came from the United States, Italy and Spain.

Living in about two dozen US areas, the participants were between about 18 and 100 years of age. Participants' own reports of clinical history determined their cohort assignment. As originally analysed: Estimation of nucleated cell counts relied on the amplification of reference gene primers. Assay: immunoSEQ multiplex PCR; the TCRdb copy retains only in-frame clones and omits some. V, J and clone size derive from that table, while D and trimming were established from the DNA sequence. This table holds roughly 310,000 clones, 75% to 90% found once. Germline-derived CDR1 and CDR2 are SQVTM and ANQGSEA. The CDR3 covers 15 residues. V dropped 3 bases and J dropped 6; count of bases not matched to a gene: 11.

The chain has TRBV29-1 and TRBJ1-2; 9 bases map to TRBD1. Sequenced input: PBMCs or T cells enriched from blood (not recorded which). This TCR came from a woman aged 40 to 55 who had recovered from COVID-19. The CDR3 coding sequence is TGCAGCGTTGACCCTAGCGGACAGGGGAAAGATGGCTACACCTTC. It codes for CSVDPSGQGKDGYTF. The whole variable domain, remainder taken from reference TRBV29-1 and TRBJ1-2, is SAVISQKPSRDICQRGTSLTIQCQVDSQVTMMFWYRQQPGQSLTLIATANQGSEATYESGFVIDKFPISRPNLTFSTLTVSNMSPEDSSIYLCSVDPSGQGKDGYTFGSGTRLTVV.